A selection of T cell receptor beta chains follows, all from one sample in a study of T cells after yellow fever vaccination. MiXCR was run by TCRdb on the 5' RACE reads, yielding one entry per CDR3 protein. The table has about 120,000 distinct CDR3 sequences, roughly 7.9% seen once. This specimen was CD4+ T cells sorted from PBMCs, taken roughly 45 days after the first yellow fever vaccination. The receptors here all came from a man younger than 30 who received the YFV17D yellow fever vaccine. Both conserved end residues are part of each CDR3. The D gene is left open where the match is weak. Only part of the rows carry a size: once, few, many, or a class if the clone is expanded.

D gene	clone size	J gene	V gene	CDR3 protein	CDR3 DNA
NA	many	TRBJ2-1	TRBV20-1	CSASRGSEQFF	TGCAGTGCTAGTAGGGGTAGTGAGCAGTTCTTC
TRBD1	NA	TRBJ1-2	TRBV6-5	CASSSILTGGYGYTF	TGTGCCAGCAGTTCTATTCTTACAGGGGGCTATGGCTACACCTTC
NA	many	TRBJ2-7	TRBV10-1	CASSETGDFPRGSYEQYF	TGCGCCAGCAGTGAGACGGGGGACTTTCCTAGGGGTTCCTACGAGCAGTACTTC
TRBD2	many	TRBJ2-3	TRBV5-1	CASSLGLAGAQYF	TGCGCCAGCAGCTTGGGGCTAGCGGGGGCGCAGTATTTT
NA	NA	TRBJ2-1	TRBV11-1	CASSRSGTNSLGRQFF	TGTGCCAGCAGCCGATCGGGGACCAATTCGCTTGGCAGGCAGTTCTTC
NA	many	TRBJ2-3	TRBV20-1	CSAVGTSYSTDTQYF	TGCAGTGCTGTAGGCACTAGCTATAGCACAGATACGCAGTATTTT
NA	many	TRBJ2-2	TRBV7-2	CASSFGPGPGELFF	TGTGCCAGCAGCTTTGGACCTGGCCCCGGGGAGCTGTTTTTT
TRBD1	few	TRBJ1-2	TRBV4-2	CASSQDPYGQGTYGYTF	TGTGCCAGCAGCCAAGACCCCTACGGACAGGGGACCTATGGCTACACCTTC
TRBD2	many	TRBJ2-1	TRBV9	CASSARGGGPSEQFF	TGTGCCAGCAGCGCCCGCGGCGGGGGGCCTAGTGAGCAGTTCTTC
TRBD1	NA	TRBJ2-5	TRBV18	CASSPQRDRVETQYF	TGTGCCAGCTCACCACAGAGGGACAGGGTAGAGACCCAGTACTTC
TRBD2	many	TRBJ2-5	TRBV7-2	CASSPIRGRVGTQYF	TGTGCCAGCAGCCCAATCCGAGGGAGGGTAGGGACCCAGTACTTC
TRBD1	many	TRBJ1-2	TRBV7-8	CASRSGQNYGYTF	TGTGCCAGCCGCTCGGGACAGAACTATGGCTACACCTTC
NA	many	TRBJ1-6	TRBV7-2	CASSSGLNSPLHF	TGTGCCAGCAGCTCCGGCTTAAATTCACCCCTCCACTTT
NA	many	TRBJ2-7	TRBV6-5	CASRSAGQSSSYEQYF	TGTGCCAGCAGGTCCGCCGGGCAAAGCAGCTCCTACGAGCAGTACTTC
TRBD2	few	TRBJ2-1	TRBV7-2	CASSSERGLPNEQFF	TGTGCCAGCAGCTCGGAGCGGGGGCTACCCAATGAGCAGTTCTTC
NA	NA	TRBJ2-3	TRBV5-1	CASSLSASTDTQYF	TGCGCCAGCAGCTTGTCCGCCTCCACAGATACGCAGTATTTT
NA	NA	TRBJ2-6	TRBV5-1	CASSVDPGSGANVLTF	TGCGCCAGCAGCGTGGATCCAGGGTCTGGGGCCAACGTCCTGACTTTC
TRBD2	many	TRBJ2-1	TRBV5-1	CASRLAGDYNEQFF	TGCGCCAGCAGACTAGCGGGGGATTACAATGAGCAGTTCTTC
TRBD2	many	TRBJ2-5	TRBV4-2	CASSSRRGVQETQYF	TGTGCCAGCAGTTCAAGGCGGGGGGTTCAAGAGACCCAGTACTTC
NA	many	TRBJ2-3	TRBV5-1	CASSLVRTDTQYF	TGCGCCAGCAGCTTGGTGAGGACAGATACGCAGTATTTT
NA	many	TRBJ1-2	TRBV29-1	CSVEAVRGGNGYTF	TGCAGCGTTGAAGCCGTCCGGGGGGGCAATGGCTACACCTTC
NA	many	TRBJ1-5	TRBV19	CASSIPWGYNQPQHF	TGTGCCAGTAGTATTCCGTGGGGATACAATCAGCCCCAGCATTTT
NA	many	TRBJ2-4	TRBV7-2	CASSPRGPAKNIQYF	TGTGCCAGCAGTCCCAGGGGTCCCGCCAAAAACATTCAGTACTTC
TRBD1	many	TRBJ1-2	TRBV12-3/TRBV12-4	CASSAGTGVGGYTF	TGTGCCAGCAGTGCCGGGACAGGGGTCGGCGGCTACACCTTC
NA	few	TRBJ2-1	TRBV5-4	CASSAYHWDEQFF	TGTGCCAGCAGCGCCTACCATTGGGATGAGCAGTTCTTC
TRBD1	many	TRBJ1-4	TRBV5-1	CASSRSFVGQGVDEKLFF	TGCGCCAGCAGCCGGTCTTTCGTGGGACAGGGTGTCGATGAAAAACTGTTTTTT
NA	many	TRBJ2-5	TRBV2	CASSAGSETQYF	TGTGCCAGCAGTGCAGGGTCCGAGACCCAGTACTTC
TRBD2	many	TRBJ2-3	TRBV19	CASSIAGTSGTDTQYF	TGTGCCAGTAGTATTGCCGGGACTAGCGGCACAGATACGCAGTATTTT
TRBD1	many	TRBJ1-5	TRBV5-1	CASSFGTDSNQPQHF	TGCGCCAGCAGCTTTGGGACAGATAGCAATCAGCCCCAGCATTTT
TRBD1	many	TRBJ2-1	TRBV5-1	CASGQGSYNEQFF	TGCGCCAGCGGACAGGGATCCTACAATGAGCAGTTCTTC
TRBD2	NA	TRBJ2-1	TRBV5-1	CASSTTSGAYNEQFF	TGCGCCAGCAGCACGACTAGCGGGGCCTACAATGAGCAGTTCTTC
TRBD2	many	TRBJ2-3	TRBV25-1	CASSERLASDTQYF	TGTGCCAGCAGTGAACGACTAGCCTCAGATACGCAGTATTTT
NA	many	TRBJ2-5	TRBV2	CASHGQTQETQYF	TGTGCCAGCCACGGACAGACCCAAGAGACCCAGTACTTC
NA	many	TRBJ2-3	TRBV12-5	CASGFRPRLTDTQYF	TGTGCTAGTGGTTTTAGACCGCGTCTCACAGATACGCAGTATTTT
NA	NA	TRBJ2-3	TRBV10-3	CAISPGLSTDTQYF	TGTGCCATCAGTCCGGGACTCTCCACAGATACGCAGTATTTT
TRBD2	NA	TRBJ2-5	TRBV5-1	CASSVGLAGGTETQYF	TGCGCCAGCAGCGTGGGACTAGCGGGGGGAACTGAGACCCAGTACTTC
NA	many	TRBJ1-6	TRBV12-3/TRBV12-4	CASSLDGGSPLHF	TGTGCCAGCAGTTTAGATGGGGGTTCACCCCTCCACTTT
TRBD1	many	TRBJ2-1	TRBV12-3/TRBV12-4	CASRLNRDRDGGEQFF	TGTGCCAGCAGGTTAAACCGGGACAGGGATGGAGGTGAGCAGTTCTTC
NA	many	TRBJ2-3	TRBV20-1	CSASRPSTDTQYF	TGCAGTGCTAGTAGGCCAAGCACAGATACGCAGTATTTT
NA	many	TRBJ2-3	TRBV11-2	CASSSGPPQVTQYF	TGTGCCAGCAGTAGCGGCCCCCCTCAAGTTACGCAGTATTTT
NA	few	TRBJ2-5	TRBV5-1	CASSLGQGGSETQYF	TGCGCCAGCAGCTTGGGACAGGGAGGGTCAGAGACCCAGTACTTC
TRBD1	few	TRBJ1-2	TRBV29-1	CSVGVGQGNSYTF	TGCAGCGTTGGTGTGGGACAGGGGAATTCCTACACCTTC
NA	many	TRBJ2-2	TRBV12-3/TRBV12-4	CASSRRTGELFF	TGTGCCAGCAGTCGCCGGACCGGGGAGCTGTTTTTT
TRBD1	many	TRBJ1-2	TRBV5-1	CASSSGQGVKYTF	TGCGCCAGCAGCTCGGGACAGGGCGTGAAGTACACCTTC
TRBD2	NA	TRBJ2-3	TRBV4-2	CASSQKSGARTDTQYF	TGTGCCAGCAGTCAAAAAAGCGGGGCCCGCACAGATACGCAGTATTTT
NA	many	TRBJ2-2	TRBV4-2	CASSQERKGAGELFF	TGTGCCAGCAGCCAAGAAAGGAAGGGAGCCGGGGAGCTGTTTTTT